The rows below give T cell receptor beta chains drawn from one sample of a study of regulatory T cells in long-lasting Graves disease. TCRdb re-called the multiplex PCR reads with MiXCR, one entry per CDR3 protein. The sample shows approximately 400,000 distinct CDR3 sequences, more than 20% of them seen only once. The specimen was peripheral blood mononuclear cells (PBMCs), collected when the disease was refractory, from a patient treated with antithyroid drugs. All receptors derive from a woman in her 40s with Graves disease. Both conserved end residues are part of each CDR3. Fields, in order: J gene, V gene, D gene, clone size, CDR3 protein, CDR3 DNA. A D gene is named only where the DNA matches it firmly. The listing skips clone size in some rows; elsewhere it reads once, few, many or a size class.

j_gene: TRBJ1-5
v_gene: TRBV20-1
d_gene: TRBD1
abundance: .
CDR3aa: CSARDRGAGQPQHF
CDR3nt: TGCAGTGCTAGGGACAGGGGGGCGGGTCAGCCCCAGCATTTT

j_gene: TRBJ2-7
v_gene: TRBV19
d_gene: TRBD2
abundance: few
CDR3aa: CASSIELAPTYEQYF
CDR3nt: TGTGCCAGTAGTATTGAACTAGCGCCGACCTACGAGCAGTACTTC

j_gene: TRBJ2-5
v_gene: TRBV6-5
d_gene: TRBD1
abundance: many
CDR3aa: CASSYRQGVKTQYF
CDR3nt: TGTGCCAGCAGTTACCGACAGGGGGTAAAGACCCAGTACTTC

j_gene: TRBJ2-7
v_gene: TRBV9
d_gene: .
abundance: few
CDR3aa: CASSVLALLTRSYEQYF
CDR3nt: TGTGCCAGCAGCGTTCTTGCCCTACTTACGAGATCGTACGAGCAGTACTTC

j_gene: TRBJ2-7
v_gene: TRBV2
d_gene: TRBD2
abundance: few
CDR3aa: CAGSVGLAGREQYF
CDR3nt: TGTGCCGGCAGCGTTGGACTAGCGGGACGCGAGCAGTACTTC

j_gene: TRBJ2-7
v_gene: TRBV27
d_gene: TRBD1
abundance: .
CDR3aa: CASSLPGTGLLKQYF
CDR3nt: TGTGCCAGCAGTTTACCCGGGACAGGGTTACTGAAGCAGTACTTC

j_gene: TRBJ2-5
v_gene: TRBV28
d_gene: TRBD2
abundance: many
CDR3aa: CASSPTSGTPGRETQYF
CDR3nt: TGTGCCAGCAGCCCGACTAGCGGGACCCCCGGGAGAGAGACCCAGTACTTC

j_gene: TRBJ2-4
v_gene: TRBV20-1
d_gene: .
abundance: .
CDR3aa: CSAFSLTKNIQYF
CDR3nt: TGCAGTGCTTTTAGCTTGACCAAAAACATTCAGTACTTC

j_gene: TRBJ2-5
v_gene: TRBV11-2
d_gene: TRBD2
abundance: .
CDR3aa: CASRGMWEPPREAQYF
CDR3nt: TGTGCCAGCAGAGGGATGTGGGAGCCTCCGCGGGAGGCCCAGTACTTC

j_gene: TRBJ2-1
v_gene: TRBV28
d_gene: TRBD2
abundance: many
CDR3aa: CASSFFSLTSEYNEQFF
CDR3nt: TGTGCCAGCAGTTTTTTTTCGTTGACTAGCGAATACAATGAGCAGTTCTTC

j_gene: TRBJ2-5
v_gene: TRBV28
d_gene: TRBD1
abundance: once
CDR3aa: CASSRVGQGQGTQYF
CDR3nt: TGTGCCAGCAGTCGGGTAGGACAGGGGCAGGGAACCCAGTACTTC

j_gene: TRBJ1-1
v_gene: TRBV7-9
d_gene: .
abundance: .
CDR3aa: CASSLTQGDTEAFF
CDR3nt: TGTGCCAGCAGTCTTACGCAGGGCGACACTGAAGCTTTCTTT

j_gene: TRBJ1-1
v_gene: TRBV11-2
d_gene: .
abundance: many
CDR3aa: CASSLALGEGAEAFF
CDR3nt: TGTGCCAGCAGCTTAGCGTTAGGTGAGGGAGCTGAAGCTTTCTTT

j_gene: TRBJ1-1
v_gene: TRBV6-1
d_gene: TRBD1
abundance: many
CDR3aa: CASYVDRGNTEAFF
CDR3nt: TGTGCCAGTTACGTAGACAGGGGGAACACTGAAGCTTTCTTT

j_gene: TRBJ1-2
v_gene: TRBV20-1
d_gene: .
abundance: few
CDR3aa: CSALVGTWGYGYTF
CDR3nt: TGCAGTGCTTTAGTCGGGACCTGGGGCTATGGCTACACCTTC

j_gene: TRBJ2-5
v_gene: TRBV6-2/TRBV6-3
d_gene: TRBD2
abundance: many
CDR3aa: CASSPGLANYF
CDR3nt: TGTGCCAGCAGCCCTGGACTAGCCAACTACTTC

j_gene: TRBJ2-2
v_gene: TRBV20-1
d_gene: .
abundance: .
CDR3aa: CSALQGSNTGELFF
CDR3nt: TGCAGTGCGTTACAGGGTTCGAACACCGGGGAGCTGTTTTTT

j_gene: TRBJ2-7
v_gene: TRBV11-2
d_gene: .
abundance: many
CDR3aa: CASSFWGQDEQYF
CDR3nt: TGTGCCAGCAGCTTTTGGGGGCAGGACGAGCAGTACTTC

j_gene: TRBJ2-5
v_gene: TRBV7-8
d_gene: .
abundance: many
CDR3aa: CASRRQSQETQYF
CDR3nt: TGTGCCAGCAGGAGGCAATCCCAAGAGACCCAGTACTTC

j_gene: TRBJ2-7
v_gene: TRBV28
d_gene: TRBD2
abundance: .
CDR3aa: CASSSRTSGRAFPIYEQYF
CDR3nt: TGTGCCAGCAGCTCGCGGACTAGCGGGAGAGCCTTTCCAATCTACGAGCAGTACTTC

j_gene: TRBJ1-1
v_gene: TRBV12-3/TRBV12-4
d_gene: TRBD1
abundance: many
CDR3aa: CASSSGQGMDTEAFF
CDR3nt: TGTGCCAGCAGTTCCGGACAGGGGATGGACACTGAAGCTTTCTTT

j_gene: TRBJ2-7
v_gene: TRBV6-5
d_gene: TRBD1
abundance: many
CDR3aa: CASSYSGDRGRKYF
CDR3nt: TGTGCCAGCAGTTACTCAGGGGACAGGGGGCGAAAGTACTTC

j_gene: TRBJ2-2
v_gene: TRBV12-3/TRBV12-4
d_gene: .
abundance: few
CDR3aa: CASTFLQGPNTGELFF
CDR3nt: TGTGCCAGCACATTTTTGCAGGGCCCGAACACCGGGGAGCTGTTTTTT

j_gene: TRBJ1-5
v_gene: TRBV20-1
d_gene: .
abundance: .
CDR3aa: CSASRTGANQPQHF
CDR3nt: TGCAGTGCTAGTAGGACTGGGGCGAATCAGCCCCAGCATTTT

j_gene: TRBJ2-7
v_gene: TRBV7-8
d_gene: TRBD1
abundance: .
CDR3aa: CASSLARVYRGQPPYEQYF
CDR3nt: TGTGCCAGCAGCTTAGCGAGAGTTTACAGGGGTCAACCCCCCTACGAGCAGTACTTC

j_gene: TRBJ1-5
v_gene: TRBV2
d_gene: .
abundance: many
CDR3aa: CASSVPGGGNQPQHF
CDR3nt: TGTGCCAGCAGCGTCCCGGGAGGGGGCAATCAGCCCCAGCATTTT

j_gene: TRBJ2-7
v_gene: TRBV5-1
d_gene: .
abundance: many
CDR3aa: CASSRQDSGPYEQYF
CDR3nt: TGCGCCAGCAGCCGCCAGGATTCAGGTCCCTACGAGCAGTACTTC

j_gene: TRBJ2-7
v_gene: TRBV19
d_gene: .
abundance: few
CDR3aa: CASSVMTGYEQYF
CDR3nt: TGTGCCAGTAGTGTCATGACAGGCTACGAGCAGTACTTC

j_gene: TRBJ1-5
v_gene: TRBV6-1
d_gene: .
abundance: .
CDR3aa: CASSEAQYDGQPQHF
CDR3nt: TGTGCCAGCAGTGAAGCGCAGTACGATGGGCAGCCCCAGCATTTT

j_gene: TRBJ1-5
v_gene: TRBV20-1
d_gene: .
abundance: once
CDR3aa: CSAWLRDGPNSNQPQHF
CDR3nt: TGCAGTGCTTGGCTCCGGGACGGACCAAATAGCAATCAGCCCCAGCATTTT

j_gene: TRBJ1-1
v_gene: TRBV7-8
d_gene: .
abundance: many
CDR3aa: CASSQPRQMNTEAFF
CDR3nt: TGTGCCAGCAGCCAGCCAAGACAGATGAACACTGAAGCTTTCTTT

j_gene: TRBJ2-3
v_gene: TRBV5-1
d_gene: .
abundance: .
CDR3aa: CASSLGQISTDTQYF
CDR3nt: TGCGCCAGCAGCTTGGGACAGATTAGCACAGATACGCAGTATTTT

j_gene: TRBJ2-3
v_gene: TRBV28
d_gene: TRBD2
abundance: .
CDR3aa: CASSLFGRGTDTQYF
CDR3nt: TGTGCCAGCAGTTTATTCGGGAGGGGAACAGATACGCAGTATTTT

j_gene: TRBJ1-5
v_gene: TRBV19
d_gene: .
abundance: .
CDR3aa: CASSQQMGQPQHF
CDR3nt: TGTGCCAGTAGCCAGCAGATGGGTCAGCCCCAGCATTTT

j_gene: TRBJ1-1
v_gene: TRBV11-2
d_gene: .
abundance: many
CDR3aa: CASTAPWGNTEAFF
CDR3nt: TGTGCCAGCACCGCACCCTGGGGGAACACTGAAGCTTTCTTT

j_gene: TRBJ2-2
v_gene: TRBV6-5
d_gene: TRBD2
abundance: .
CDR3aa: CASSYQAGVVTGELFF
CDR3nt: TGTGCCAGCAGTTACCAAGCGGGAGTTGTCACCGGGGAGCTGTTTTTT

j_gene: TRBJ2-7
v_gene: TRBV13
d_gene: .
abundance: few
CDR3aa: CASSLRGLPDEQYF
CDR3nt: TGTGCCAGCAGCTTGAGGGGACTCCCTGACGAGCAGTACTTC

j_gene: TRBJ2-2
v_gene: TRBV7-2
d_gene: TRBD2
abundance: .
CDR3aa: CASSAESGRASGELFF
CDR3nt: TGTGCCAGCAGTGCCGAGAGCGGGAGGGCCTCCGGGGAGCTGTTTTTT

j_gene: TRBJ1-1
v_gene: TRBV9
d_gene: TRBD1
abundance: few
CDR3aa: CASSRAQGGTEAFF
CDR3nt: TGTGCCAGCAGCCGAGCACAGGGGGGGACTGAAGCTTTCTTT

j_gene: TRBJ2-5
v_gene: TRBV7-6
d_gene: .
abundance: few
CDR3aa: CASSSVGGLVQETQYF
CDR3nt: TGTGCCAGCAGCTCCGTCGGAGGACTCGTCCAAGAGACCCAGTACTTC

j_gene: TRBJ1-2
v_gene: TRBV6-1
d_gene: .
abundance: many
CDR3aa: CASSEQARMGRVNQGYTF
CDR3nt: TGTGCCAGCAGTGAACAGGCGAGAATGGGACGGGTAAACCAGGGCTACACCTTC

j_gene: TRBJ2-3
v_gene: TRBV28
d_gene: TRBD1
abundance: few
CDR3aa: CASSPPQGDRSTDTQYF
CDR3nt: TGTGCCAGCAGTCCACCACAAGGGGACAGGAGCACAGATACGCAGTATTTT

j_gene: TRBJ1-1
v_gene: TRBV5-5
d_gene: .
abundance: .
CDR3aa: CASSRPLRTVNTEAFF
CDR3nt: TGTGCCAGCAGCCGCCCACTAAGGACAGTTAACACTGAAGCTTTCTTT

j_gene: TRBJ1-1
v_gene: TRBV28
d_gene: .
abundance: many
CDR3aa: CASSLLTKGGYTEAFF
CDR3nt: TGTGCCAGCAGTTTACTTACCAAGGGGGGCTACACTGAAGCTTTCTTT

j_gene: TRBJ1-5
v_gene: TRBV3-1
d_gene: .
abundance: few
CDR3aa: CASSQGQGTQPQHF
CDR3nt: TGTGCCAGCAGCCAAGGGCAGGGGACTCAGCCCCAGCATTTT

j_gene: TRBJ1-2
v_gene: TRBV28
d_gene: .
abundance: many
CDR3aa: CASSSLGKVNGYTF
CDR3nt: TGTGCCAGCAGCTCCCTAGGGAAAGTCAATGGCTACACCTTC

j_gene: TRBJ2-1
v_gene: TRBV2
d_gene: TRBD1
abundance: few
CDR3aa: CASLDRSSYNEQFF
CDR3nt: TGTGCCAGCTTGGACAGGAGCTCCTACAATGAGCAGTTCTTC

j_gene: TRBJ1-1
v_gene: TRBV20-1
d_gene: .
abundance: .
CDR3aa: CSAVGVENTEAFF
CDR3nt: TGCAGTGCCGTAGGGGTAGAGAACACTGAAGCTTTCTTT